The next 30 T cell receptor beta chains were all read from a single sample in a study of OX40 agonist ivuxolimab in advanced cancers. Only in-frame clones appear in the TCRdb table, and some are missing; sequencing was by immunoSEQ multiplex PCR. The sample includes tens of thousands of clones, approximately 90% of them seen just once. The starting material was CD4+ or CD8+ T cells sorted from blood, obtained in a trial of the OX40 agonist ivuxolimab. The receptor set was obtained from an adult with an advanced solid tumor such as melanoma, head and neck, liver or kidney cancer.

J is TRBJ1-1 and V is TRBV18, with D tentatively TRBD1 (5 bases). V lost 8 bases and J lost 3, with 16 bases in between. Per germline, CDR1 KGHSH and CDR2 LQKENI. The CDR3 covers 14 residues. CDR3 nucleotides: TGTGCCAGCACAAGGGACTTCCAGGACACTGAAGCTTTCTTT. This sequence encodes CASTRDFQDTEAFF.

A few counts support this clone. V is TRBV28 and J is TRBJ2-3; D is possibly TRBD2 (5 bases). Trimming removed 3 bases from V and 5 bases from J, with 12 bases in between. The CDR3 spans 14 residues. Germline values: CDR1 MDHEN, CDR2 SYDVKM. The CDR3 DNA is TGTGCCAGCAGTTTTATCCGGGAAGAAGATACGCAGTATTTT. It translates to CASSFIREEDTQYF.

The chain recombines TRBV9 with TRBJ2-2, with TRBD2 as a possible D gene (6 bases). The CDR3 extends over 15 amino acids. Germline values: CDR1 SGDLS, CDR2 YYNGEE. V shed 0 bases and J shed 7 bases, with 13 bases lying between them. CDR3 sequence: CASSVVSGGIGELFF. The DNA of the CDR3 is TGTGCCAGCAGCGTAGTTAGCGGAGGGATCGGGGAGCTGTTTTTT.

The V gene is TRBV25-1, the J gene TRBJ2-5; D is uncertain. The end of the DNA is better explained by TRBJ2-7, so the J call may be wrong. In germline, CDR1 is MGHDK, CDR2 SYGVNS. The CDR3 extends over 12 amino acids. CDR3 sequence (DNA): TGTGCCAGCAGTGAATCTGGCTACGAGCAGTACTTC. It translates to CASSESGYEQYF.

The chain has TRBV5-1 and TRBJ2-1; 9 positions match TRBD1. The CDR3 spans 20 residues. CDR1 is SGHRS, CDR2 YFSETQ, per germline. With 4 bases clipped from V and 4 bases from J, the junction kept 21 bases outside the gene matches. Written as DNA, the CDR3 is TGCGCCAGCAGCGGCCCGGACCGGACAGGGGAGTCTTTTTTTTACAATGAGCAGTTCTTC. As protein: CASSGPDRTGESFFYNEQFF.

This chain joins TRBV28 and TRBJ2-3; 8 bases match TRBD2. This CDR3 contains 15 residues. V trimming: 6 bases; J trimming: 7 bases; junction bases outside the gene matches: 12. Germline lookup yields CDR1 MDHEN and CDR2 SYDVKM. CDR3: CASSSSGSAQNTQYF. The DNA for the CDR3 is TGTGCCAGCAGCTCGAGCGGGAGCGCCCAAAATACGCAGTATTTT. The variable domain in full, with the rest retrieved from reference TRBV28 and TRBJ2-3, is DVKVTQSSRYLVKRTGEKVFLECVQDMDHENMFWYRQDPGLGLRLIYFSYDVKMKEKGDIPEGYSVSREKKERFSLILESASTNQTSMYLCASSSSGSAQNTQYFGPGTRLTVL.

Remarks on this clone: The junction and the germline gene differ at one end; a read error may be behind it. V and J are TRBV7-7 and TRBJ2-5; 8 bases agree with TRBD2. Germline CDR1 SSHAT, CDR2 FNYEAQ (reference sequence). This CDR3 region has 15 residues. The CDR3 region has the DNA TGTGCTAGCAGCCACGACGGGGGGGCCCAAGAGACCCAGTACTTC. This encodes CASSHDGGAQETQYF.

This chain links TRBV28 with TRBJ1-2; TRBD1 might be the D (5 bases). This CDR3 region has 15 residues. The germline V and J ends were trimmed by 3 bases and 6 bases, with 17 bases remaining between them. CDR1 and CDR2 (germline): MDHEN, SYDVKM. The CDR3 DNA reads as TGTGCCAGCAGTTTTAGGGGACGGACGGTCCATGGCTACACCTTC. It specifies CASSFRGRTVHGYTF.

The chain couples TRBV21-1 to TRBJ2-7; the table's D gene call, TRBD1, was not cross checked with the DNA. TRBV21-1 is a known pseudogene. CDR3 length: 16 residues. As DNA, the CDR3 is TGTGCCAGCAGCAAACGACAGGGGCCGAGCTCCTACGAGCAGTACTTC. Translating it yields CASSKRQGPSSYEQYF.

The chain employs TRBV28 and TRBJ1-2; possibly TRBD1 for D (6 bases). Trimming shortened V by 4 bases and J by 2 bases, and 11 bases separated the two germline ends. CDR3 length: 14 amino acids. Per germline, CDR1 MDHEN and CDR2 SYDVKM. CDR3 sequence: CASSSAGTNYGYTF. DNA of the CDR3: TGTGCCAGCAGTTCGGCCGGGACAAACTATGGCTACACCTTC.

In DNA form, the CDR3 reads TGTGCCAGCAGTGAAGGGACCCACGAGACCCAGTACTTC. Translating it yields CASSEGTHETQYF. V usage is TRBV6-1 and J usage is TRBJ2-5; D is uncertain. CDR1 and CDR2 from the germline V gene are MNHNS and SASEGT. V lost 1 base, J lost 5 bases, and 8 bases lay in between. The CDR3 consists of 13 residues.

The chain uses TRBV18 and TRBJ2-3, with 10 bases aligning to TRBD2. J lost 5 bases, V lost 0 bases, and 5 bases had no gene match. There are 16 residues in the CDR3. Germline loops: CDR1 KGHSH, CDR2 LQKENI. The CDR3, as DNA: TGTGCCAGCTCACCACCTGGACTAGCGGTTATAGATACGCAGTATTTT. It yields the protein CASSPPGLAVIDTQYF. Together with reference TRBV18 and TRBJ2-3, the CDR3 gives the full variable domain: NAGVMQNPRHLVRRRGQEARLRCSPMKGHSHVYWYRQLPEEGLKFMVYLQKENIIDESGMPKERFSAEFPKEGPSILRIQQVVRGDSAAYFCASSPPGLAVIDTQYFGPGTRLTVL.

The chain recombines TRBV10-3 with TRBJ2-1; no clear D gene. The CDR3 runs to 12 residues. Per the germline V gene, CDR1 is ENHRY and CDR2 is SYGVKD. V gave up 10 bases and J gave up 8 bases, with 15 bases separating them. The CDR3 DNA follows: TGTGCCACCTCCCCCGTCCGGGATGAGCAGTTCTTC. Translated: CATSPVRDEQFF.

This clone was counted a few times. The V call is TRBV2, the J call TRBJ1-5; D uncertain. The V gene lost 2 bases and the J gene lost 6 bases, with 5 bases spanning the gap. This CDR3 is built from 12 residues. The germline V gene encodes CDR1 SNHLY and CDR2 FYNNEI. In DNA form, the CDR3 reads TGTGCCAGCAGTGAACAGCCTCAGCCCCAGCATTTT. Its translation is CASSEQPQPQHF.

The V call is TRBV29-1, the J call TRBJ2-6; D assignment may be TRBD1 or TRBD2 (6 bases each). The germline CDR1 and CDR2 sequences are SQVTM and ANQGSEA. Trimming took off 4 bases at V and 0 bases at J, with 13 bases between the two ends. CDR3 length: 16 amino acids. CDR3 sequence (DNA): TGCAGCGTTGGGGGGGCGCGAAGCTCTGGGGCCAACGTCCTGACTTTC. It encodes CSVGGARSSGANVLTF.

This clone was seen a few times. This chain joins TRBV5-1 and TRBJ2-1; TRBD2 aligns across 7 bases. Trimming cost V 3 bases and J 5 bases; bases outside gene matches: 8. CDR3 length: 15 amino acids. Germline V gene data show CDR1 as SGHRS and CDR2 as YFSETQ. The CDR3 is CASSSWRERHNEQFF. CDR3 nucleotide sequence: TGCGCCAGCAGCTCCTGGCGGGAGCGACACAATGAGCAGTTCTTC.

The V and J genes are TRBV2 and TRBJ1-2, with 12 bases fitting TRBD1. The CDR3 sequence is 15 residues long. Germline trimming cut 3 bases from V and 2 bases from J; bases unmatched to any gene: 1. From germline, CDR1 is SNHLY and CDR2 FYNNEI. The DNA for the CDR3 is TGTGCCAGCAGTGAGGGGACAGGGGGCAACTATGGCTACACCTTC. It yields the protein CASSEGTGGNYGYTF. Filled out from reference TRBV2 and TRBJ1-2, the complete variable domain reads EPEVTQTPSHQVTQMGQEVILRCVPISNHLYFYWYRQILGQKVEFLVSFYNNEISEKSEIFDDQFSVERPDGSNFTLKIRSTKLEDSAMYFCASSEGTGGNYGYTFGSGTRLTVV.

This clone has a single count. The chain couples TRBV10-2 to TRBJ2-5; possible D gene TRBD1, 5 bases. Germline V CDR1 and CDR2: WSHSY, SAAADI. This CDR3 comprises 12 residues. V was shortened by 4 bases and J by 4 bases, with 7 bases between the two germline ends. The CDR3 spells CASSGQGETQYF. The DNA for the CDR3 is TGCGCCAGCAGTGGGCAGGGAGAGACCCAGTACTTC.

This clone is a singleton in its sample. The rearrangement joins TRBV15 to TRBJ2-2; D perhaps matches TRBD1 (5 bases). Per germline, CDR1 LNHNV and CDR2 YYDKDF (reference sequence). Between the trimmed V and J ends, which lost 1 base and 3 bases, there was a span of 9 bases. The CDR3 covers 15 residues. This CDR3 reads CATSRGRVDTGELFF. In nucleotides, the CDR3 is TGTGCCACCAGCAGAGGCAGGGTTGACACCGGGGAGCTGTTTTTT.

V and J are TRBV5-5 and TRBJ2-3; TRBD2 aligns across 12 bases. The CDR3 has 17 residues. The germline V gene encodes CDR1 SGHKS and CDR2 YYEKEE (reference sequence). Unmatched junction bases numbered 7, after V lost 4 bases and J lost 1 base. CDR3 loop: CASSPDGLAGRTDTQYF. The CDR3 DNA follows: TGTGCCAGCAGCCCCGATGGACTAGCGGGACGCACAGATACGCAGTATTTT.

This chain joins TRBV29-1 and TRBJ1-1, with D possibly being TRBD1 (6 bases). The germline V gene has CDR1 SQVTM and CDR2 ANQGSEA. There are 14 residues in the CDR3. Between the trimmed V and J ends, which lost 2 bases and 4 bases, there was a span of 14 bases. The CDR3: CSVERGGRGTEAFF. CDR3 nucleotides: TGCAGCGTTGAAAGGGGGGGTCGAGGCACTGAAGCTTTCTTT. The full variable domain, completed using reference TRBV29-1 and TRBJ1-1, is SAVISQKPSRDICQRGTSLTIQCQVDSQVTMMFWYRQQPGQSLTLIATANQGSEATYESGFVIDKFPISRPNLTFSTLTVSNMSPEDSSIYLCSVERGGRGTEAFFGQGTRLTVV.

The chain recombines TRBV6-5 with TRBJ2-4; no reliable D call. The CDR3 runs 15 residues. Germline values: CDR1 MNHEY, CDR2 SVGAGI. The V and J ends lost 10 bases and 4 bases respectively, with 20 bases between them. CDR3: CATTSTQPKKNIQYF. CDR3 nucleotides: TGTGCCACTACTTCTACCCAGCCCAAAAAAAACATTCAGTACTTC.

The rearrangement joins TRBV5-6 to TRBJ2-5, with D unclear. The CDR3 extends over 15 amino acids. Germline V CDR1 and CDR2: SGHDT, YYEEEE. V was pared by 2 bases and J by 4 bases, with 15 bases between. The CDR3: CASSFGSQGLETQYF. The CDR3 bases are TGTGCCAGCAGCTTTGGAAGTCAAGGGTTAGAGACCCAGTACTTC.

CDR3 sequence: CASSLFGTGNYEAFF. Written as DNA, the CDR3 is TGTGCCAGCAGTTTATTTGGGACAGGGAACTATGAAGCTTTCTTT. This chain joins TRBV28 and TRBJ1-1; 9 bases fit TRBD1. The trim removed 1 base at V and 7 bases at J, leaving 7 bases unmatched. CDR3 length equals 15 residues. Germline CDR1 is MDHEN and CDR2 is SYDVKM.

This chain joins TRBV5-4 and TRBJ1-1, with 10 positions matching TRBD1. Germline lookup yields CDR1 SGHNT and CDR2 YYREEE (reference sequence). The CDR3 length is 15 residues. J was trimmed by 1 base and V by 4 bases; bases with no gene match: 4. Written as DNA, the CDR3 is TGTGCCAGCAGCCGACAGGGGGCCAGGAACACTGAAGCTTTCTTT. Translation: CASSRQGARNTEAFF.

This clone has only a few counts. This chain joins TRBV30 and TRBJ1-5; D gene unclear. From germline, CDR1 is GTSNPN and CDR2 SVGIG (reference sequence). There are 12 residues in the CDR3. Trimming left V 5 bases short and J 0 bases short, with 5 bases between. The CDR3 coding sequence is TGTGCCTGGGGCCTTAGCAATCAGCCCCAGCATTTT. Amino acids: CAWGLSNQPQHF.

This clone was picked up a small number of times. This sequence joins TRBV5-6 and TRBJ2-7, with 14 bases fitting TRBD2. The CDR3 covers 16 residues. After removal of 4 bases from V and 4 bases from J, the junction contained 7 bases not matched to a gene. Germline CDR1 SGHDT, CDR2 YYEEEE. CDR3 nucleotides: TGTGCCAGCAGCAGGGGACTAGCGGGAGAGGGATACGAGCAGTACTTC. This encodes CASSRGLAGEGYEQYF.

The chain is built from TRBV6-5 and TRBJ2-2; no reliable D call. V was shortened by 2 bases and J by 4 bases, with 11 bases between the two germline ends. Germline CDR1 is MNHEY and CDR2 is SVGAGI. This CDR3 spans 15 amino acids. CDR3: CASSYVAELTGELFF. CDR3 coding DNA: TGTGCCAGCAGTTACGTGGCAGAACTCACCGGGGAGCTGTTTTTT.

The chain recombines TRBV5-4 with TRBJ2-7, with unresolved D. This CDR3 spans 13 amino acids. CDR1 SGHNT and CDR2 YYREEE come from the germline V gene (reference sequence). Trimming pared 4 bases from V and 6 bases from J, leaving 14 bases between. CDR3 sequence (DNA): TGTGCCAGCAGCGCCGAGACGTTCGGCGAGCAGTACTTC. As protein: CASSAETFGEQYF.

The chain carries TRBV6-1 and TRBJ1-5; 8 nucleotides align to TRBD1. The CDR3 spans 14 residues. Germline V gene sequence: CDR1 MNHNS, CDR2 SASEGT. V gave up 8 bases and J gave up 4 bases; unmatched junction bases: 7. This CDR3 is CASSGTGGNQPQHF. The CDR3 nucleotides read TGTGCCAGCTCGGGTACAGGGGGGAATCAGCCCCAGCATTTT.